This T cell receptor beta chain was profiled in a study of blood T cells in healthy people across ages. A J-beta primer mix and a sample-barcoded 5' primer were used in a second PCR of about 7 to 12 cycles. Every single cDNA molecule received a tag from a template-switch adaptor with 12 random nucleotides. TCRdb re-derived calls from the 5' RACE reads in MiXCR, one entry per CDR3 protein. Here the sample spans nearly 800,000 distinct CDR3 sequences, about 56% being singletons. Concerning this clonotype itself: Its specificity is unknown.

Whole-study results and caveats: Unsorted PBMC input precluded a conclusive naive versus antigen-experienced comparison.

The CDR3 is 17 amino acids. Per the germline V gene, CDR1 is MNHNS and CDR2 is SASEGT. The V and J genes are TRBV6-1 and TRBJ2-5; possibly TRBD2 for D (5 bases). The J call may not be correct, given that the DNA end is closer to TRBJ2-7. The clonotype originates from a man in his forties or fifties in good health. The source material was blood. The CDR3, as DNA: TGTGCCACCTACTCGCCCAGTACCAGGACTGGAGACTACGAGCAGTACTTC. It codes for CATYSPSTRTGDYEQYF.